Listed below are T cell receptor beta chains from one sample, sequenced in a study of blood T cell repertoires in COVID-19. Profiling relied on immunoSEQ multiplex PCR, and the TCRdb table lists in-frame clones only, not all of them. Among around 200,000 clones listed, around 85% were seen once. The source material was PBMCs or T cells enriched from blood (not recorded which). These receptor sequences come from a man aged 35 to 55 who had recovered from COVID-19. Both conserved end residues are part of each CDR3. The order of the fields is V gene, J gene, D gene, clone size, CDR3 protein, CDR3 DNA. The D gene is left open where the match is weak. The size entry is marked missing in some rows and otherwise reads once, few, many or a size class.

>TRBV4-1|TRBJ2-7|.|.
CASSHPDRQPYEQYF
TGCGCCAGCAGCCACCCCGACAGGCAGCCTTACGAGCAGTACTTC
>TRBV7-9|TRBJ1-2|.|.
CASSPFRDIRLYGYTF
TGTGCCAGCAGCCCGTTCCGGGACATACGGCTTTATGGCTACACCTTC
>TRBV11-2|TRBJ1-3|.|.
CASSSTGTGNTIYF
TGTGCCAGCAGCTCTACAGGGACGGGAAACACCATATATTTT
>TRBV6-5|TRBJ1-3|.|once
CASSYSGTGNTIYF
TGTGCCAGCAGTTACTCCGGGACTGGAAACACCATATATTTT
>TRBV7-6|TRBJ1-6|TRBD1|.
CASSPRWDRKNSPLHF
TGTGCCAGCAGCCCCAGATGGGACAGGAAAAATTCACCCCTCCACTTT
>TRBV7-9|TRBJ2-3|.|.
CASSSTESGDTQYF
TGTGCCAGCAGCTCAACAGAGAGTGGTGATACGCAGTATTTT
>TRBV9|TRBJ2-1|.|.
CASSVGGDFFNEQFF
TGTGCCAGCAGCGTAGGGGGGGACTTTTTCAATGAGCAGTTCTTC
>TRBV11-3|TRBJ2-2|.|.
CASKGRGLTGELFF
TGTGCCAGCAAGGGCAGGGGATTAACCGGGGAGCTGTTTTTT
>TRBV10-1|TRBJ1-1|.|.
CASSESRGMNTEAFF
TGCGCCAGCAGTGAGTCACGGGGTATGAACACTGAAGCTTTCTTT
>TRBV12-3/TRBV12-4|TRBJ1-2|.|.
CASSLIRGYGYTF
TGTGCCAGCAGTTTAATAAGGGGCTATGGCTACACCTTC
>TRBV11-3|TRBJ2-1|TRBD2|.
CASSSGLAGTEQFF
TGTGCCAGCAGTTCGGGACTAGCGGGAACTGAGCAGTTCTTC